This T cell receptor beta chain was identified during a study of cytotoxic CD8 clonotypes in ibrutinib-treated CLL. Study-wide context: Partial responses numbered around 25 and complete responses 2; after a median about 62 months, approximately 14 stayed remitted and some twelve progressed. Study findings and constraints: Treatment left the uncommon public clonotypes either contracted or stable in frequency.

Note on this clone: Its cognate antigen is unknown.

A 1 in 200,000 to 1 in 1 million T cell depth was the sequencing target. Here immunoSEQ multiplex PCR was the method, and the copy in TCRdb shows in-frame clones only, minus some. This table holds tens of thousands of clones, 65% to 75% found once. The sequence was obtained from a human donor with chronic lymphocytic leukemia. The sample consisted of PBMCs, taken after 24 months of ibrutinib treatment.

The chain's CDR3 is CASSLGQNTGELFF. In nucleotides, the CDR3 is TGTGCCAGCAGCTTAGGGCAGAACACCGGGGAGCTGTTTTTT. This chain links TRBV7-9 with TRBJ2-2, with D hard to call. The CDR3 totals 14 residues. Between the trimmed V and J ends, which lost 1 base and 1 base, there was a span of 4 bases. Germline V CDR1 and CDR2: SEHNR, FQNEAQ (reference sequence).